These T cell receptor beta chains were read from a single sample in a study of shared clonotypes between healthy human individuals. Method: immunoSEQ multiplex PCR; TCRdb's copy keeps in-frame clones and lacks some. The profile covers some 1.5 million clones, with more than 95% appearing a single time and 1.2% taken by the ten largest. The sequenced material came from naive CD4+ T cells sorted from blood. These receptors came from a man younger than 45 in good health. CDR3s include the opening cysteine and the closing phenylalanine or tryptophan. Clone size, where shown, is once, few, many, or a class for clones that have expanded.

j_call: TRBJ2-1; v_call: TRBV5-1; clone_size: -; cdr3_aa: CASSSTGPGHNEQFF
j_call: TRBJ2-2; v_call: TRBV5-1; clone_size: -; cdr3_aa: CASTGLAGKTGELFF
j_call: TRBJ1-5; v_call: TRBV2; clone_size: once; cdr3_aa: CASSEGHRTWDNQPQHF
j_call: TRBJ2-3; v_call: TRBV19; clone_size: -; cdr3_aa: CASSKTSGLDTDTQYF
j_call: TRBJ2-1; v_call: TRBV11-2; clone_size: -; cdr3_aa: CASSLAGADEQFF
j_call: TRBJ2-2; v_call: TRBV11-1; clone_size: -; cdr3_aa: CASSPMNRNTGELFF
j_call: TRBJ2-1; v_call: TRBV11-2; clone_size: -; cdr3_aa: CASSFGTEFSTNEQFF
j_call: TRBJ1-1; v_call: TRBV7-9; clone_size: -; cdr3_aa: CASSSHLDRLNTEAFF
j_call: TRBJ1-1; v_call: TRBV18; clone_size: -; cdr3_aa: CASSPQGLSTEAFF
j_call: TRBJ2-3; v_call: TRBV6-4; clone_size: -; cdr3_aa: CASSESSGSNADTQYF
j_call: TRBJ1-2; v_call: TRBV30; clone_size: -; cdr3_aa: CAWSVQGYPPGYGYTF
j_call: TRBJ1-1; v_call: TRBV28; clone_size: -; cdr3_aa: CASSSQGTEAFF
j_call: TRBJ1-2; v_call: TRBV28; clone_size: -; cdr3_aa: CASSFDTANYGYTF
j_call: TRBJ2-7; v_call: TRBV6-6; clone_size: -; cdr3_aa: CASSYRRDRGSGEQYF
j_call: TRBJ2-1; v_call: TRBV5-1; clone_size: -; cdr3_aa: CASSSLGLAGADEQFF
j_call: TRBJ2-5; v_call: TRBV7-7; clone_size: -; cdr3_aa: CASRKTGGRGASQETQYF
j_call: TRBJ1-4; v_call: TRBV4-2; clone_size: -; cdr3_aa: CASSQARAGGEKLFF
j_call: TRBJ2-5; v_call: TRBV18; clone_size: -; cdr3_aa: CASSQGLAGETQYF
j_call: TRBJ2-2; v_call: TRBV28; clone_size: -; cdr3_aa: CASSPHKGQRRGNTGELFF
j_call: TRBJ2-3; v_call: TRBV28; clone_size: -; cdr3_aa: CASSLYGAPTQYF
j_call: TRBJ2-3; v_call: TRBV5-4; clone_size: -; cdr3_aa: CASSEGERTDTQYF
j_call: TRBJ1-2; v_call: TRBV6-5; clone_size: -; cdr3_aa: CASSTGGFTYGYTF
j_call: TRBJ2-1; v_call: TRBV28; clone_size: -; cdr3_aa: CASQGGSGEQFF
j_call: TRBJ1-4; v_call: TRBV19; clone_size: -; cdr3_aa: CARRPSANEKLFF
j_call: TRBJ2-5; v_call: TRBV6-5; clone_size: -; cdr3_aa: CASSSQRDPETQYF
j_call: TRBJ2-2; v_call: TRBV28; clone_size: once; cdr3_aa: CASIGGTSGAGELFF
j_call: TRBJ2-3; v_call: TRBV28; clone_size: -; cdr3_aa: CASSPPSSHTQYF
j_call: TRBJ2-1; v_call: TRBV6-5; clone_size: -; cdr3_aa: CASSPGLWTYNEQFF
j_call: TRBJ1-1; v_call: TRBV5-6; clone_size: -; cdr3_aa: CASSLERVSTEAFF
j_call: TRBJ2-3; v_call: TRBV30; clone_size: -; cdr3_aa: CAWNSDRTDTQYF
j_call: TRBJ2-5; v_call: TRBV15; clone_size: -; cdr3_aa: CATSRDRGGETQYF
j_call: TRBJ2-1; v_call: TRBV5-1; clone_size: -; cdr3_aa: CASTLSFWGGSYNEQFF
j_call: TRBJ2-7; v_call: TRBV28; clone_size: -; cdr3_aa: CASSLIGISYEQYF
j_call: TRBJ2-7; v_call: TRBV5-4; clone_size: -; cdr3_aa: CASSPGGWGRDYEQYF
j_call: TRBJ2-2; v_call: TRBV5-5; clone_size: -; cdr3_aa: CASSPRDRGTGELFF